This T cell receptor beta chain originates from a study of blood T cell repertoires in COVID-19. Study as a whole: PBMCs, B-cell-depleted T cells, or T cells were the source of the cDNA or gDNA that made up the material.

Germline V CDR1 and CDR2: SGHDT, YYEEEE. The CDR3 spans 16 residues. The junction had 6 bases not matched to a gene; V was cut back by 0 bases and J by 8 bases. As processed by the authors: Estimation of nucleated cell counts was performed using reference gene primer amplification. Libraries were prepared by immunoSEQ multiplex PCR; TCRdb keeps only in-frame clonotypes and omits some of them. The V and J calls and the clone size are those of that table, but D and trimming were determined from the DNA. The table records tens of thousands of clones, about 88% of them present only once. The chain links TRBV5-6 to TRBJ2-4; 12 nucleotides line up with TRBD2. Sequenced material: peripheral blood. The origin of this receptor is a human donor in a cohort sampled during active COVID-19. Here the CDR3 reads CASSLGLAGDGDIQYF. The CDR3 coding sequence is TGTGCCAGCAGCTTGGGACTAGCGGGAGATGGGGACATTCAGTACTTC.